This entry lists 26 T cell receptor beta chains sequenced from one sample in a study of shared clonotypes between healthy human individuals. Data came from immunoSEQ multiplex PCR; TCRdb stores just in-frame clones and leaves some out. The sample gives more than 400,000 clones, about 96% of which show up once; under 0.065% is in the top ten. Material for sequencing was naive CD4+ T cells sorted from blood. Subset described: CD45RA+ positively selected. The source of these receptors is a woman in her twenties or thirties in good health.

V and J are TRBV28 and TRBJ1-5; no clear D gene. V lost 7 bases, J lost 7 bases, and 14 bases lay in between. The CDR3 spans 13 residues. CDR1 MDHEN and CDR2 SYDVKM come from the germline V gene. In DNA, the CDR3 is TGTGCCAGCACTCCCACATTGGGGCAGCCCCAGCATTTT. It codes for CASTPTLGQPQHF.

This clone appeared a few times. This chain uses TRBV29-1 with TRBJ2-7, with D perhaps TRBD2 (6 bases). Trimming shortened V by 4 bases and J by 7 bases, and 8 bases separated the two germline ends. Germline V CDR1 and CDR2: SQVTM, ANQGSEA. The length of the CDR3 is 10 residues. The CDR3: CSVGGLEQYF. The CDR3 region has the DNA TGCAGCGTTGGGGGACTGGAGCAGTACTTC.

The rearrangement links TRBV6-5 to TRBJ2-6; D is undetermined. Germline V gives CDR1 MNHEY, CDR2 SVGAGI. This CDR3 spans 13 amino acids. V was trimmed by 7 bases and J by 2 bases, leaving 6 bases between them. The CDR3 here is CASTEPGANVLTF. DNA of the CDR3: TGTGCCAGCACCGAGCCTGGGGCCAACGTCCTGACTTTC.

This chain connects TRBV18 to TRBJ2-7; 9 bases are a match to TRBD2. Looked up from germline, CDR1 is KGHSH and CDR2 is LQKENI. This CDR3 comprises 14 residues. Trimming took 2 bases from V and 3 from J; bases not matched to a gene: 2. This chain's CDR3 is CASSPASGNYEQYF. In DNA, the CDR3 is TGTGCCAGCTCACCAGCTAGCGGGAACTACGAGCAGTACTTC.

The chain's CDR3 is CASSQQGSNQPQHF. DNA of the CDR3: TGTGCCAGTAGCCAGCAGGGGAGCAATCAGCCCCAGCATTTT. The chain employs TRBV19 and TRBJ1-5, with a possible D match to TRBD1 (6 bases). V was pared by 6 bases and J by 1 base, with 10 bases between. Germline V lookup: CDR1 LNHDA, CDR2 SQIVND (reference sequence). The CDR3 covers 14 residues.

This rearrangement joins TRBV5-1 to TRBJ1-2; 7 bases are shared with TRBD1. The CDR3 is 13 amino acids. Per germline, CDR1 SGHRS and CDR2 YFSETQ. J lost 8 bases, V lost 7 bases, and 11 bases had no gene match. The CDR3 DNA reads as TGCGCCAGCGCGGTTGACAGGGCGGAGGGCTACACCTTC. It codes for CASAVDRAEGYTF.

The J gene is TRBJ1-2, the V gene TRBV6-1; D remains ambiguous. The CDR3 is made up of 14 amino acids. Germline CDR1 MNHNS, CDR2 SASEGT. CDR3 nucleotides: TGTGCGATCCATCAAGGCCCTACTAACTATGGCTACACCTTC. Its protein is CAIHQGPTNYGYTF.

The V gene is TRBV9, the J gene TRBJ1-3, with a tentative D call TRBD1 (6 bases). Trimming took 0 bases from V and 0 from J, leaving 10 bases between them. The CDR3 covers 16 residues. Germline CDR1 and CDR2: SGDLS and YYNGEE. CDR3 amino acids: CASSVEGGFSGNTIYF. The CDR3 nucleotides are TGTGCCAGCAGCGTAGAGGGGGGTTTCTCTGGAAACACCATATATTTT.

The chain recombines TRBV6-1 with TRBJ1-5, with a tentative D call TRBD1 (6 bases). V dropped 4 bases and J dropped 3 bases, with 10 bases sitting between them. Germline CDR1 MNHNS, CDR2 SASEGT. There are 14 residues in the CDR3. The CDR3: CASSATGNNQPQHF. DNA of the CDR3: TGTGCCAGCAGTGCCACAGGGAACAATCAGCCCCAGCATTTT.

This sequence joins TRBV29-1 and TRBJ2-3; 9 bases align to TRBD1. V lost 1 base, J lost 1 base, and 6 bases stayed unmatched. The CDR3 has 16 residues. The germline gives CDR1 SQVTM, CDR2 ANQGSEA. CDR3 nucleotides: TGCAGCGTTGAAGGCCCGACAGGGGGTGGCACAGATACGCAGTATTTT. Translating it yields CSVEGPTGGGTDTQYF.

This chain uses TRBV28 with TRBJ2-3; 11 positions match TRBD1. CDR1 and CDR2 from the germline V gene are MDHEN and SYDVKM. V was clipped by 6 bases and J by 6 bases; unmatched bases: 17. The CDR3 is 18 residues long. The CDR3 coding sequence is TGTGCCAGCAGCCGCGGACAGGGGGCGCTTGGCGGGAGGGATACGCAGTATTTT. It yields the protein CASSRGQGALGGRDTQYF.

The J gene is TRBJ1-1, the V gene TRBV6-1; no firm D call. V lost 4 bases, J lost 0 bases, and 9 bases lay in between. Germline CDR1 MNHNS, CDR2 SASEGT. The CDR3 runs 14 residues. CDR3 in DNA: TGTGCCAGCAGTGTGGAGGAGTTGAACACTGAAGCTTTCTTT. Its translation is CASSVEELNTEAFF.

The CDR3 here is CASSSGTGGRETQYF. The CDR3 coding sequence is TGTGCCAGCAGTTCCGGGACAGGGGGCAGAGAGACCCAGTACTTC. The chain uses TRBV28 and TRBJ2-5; TRBD1 agrees at 12 bases. J was trimmed by 4 bases and V by 4 bases; bases with no gene match: 4. In germline, CDR1 is MDHEN, CDR2 SYDVKM. CDR3 length equals 15 residues.

As DNA, the CDR3 is TGTGCCAGCAGCCCCGGGGACGCAACTAATGAAAAACTGTTTTTT. It yields the protein CASSPGDATNEKLFF. The rearrangement links TRBV4-2 to TRBJ1-4; a weak D match, TRBD1 (5 bases). The CDR3 spans 15 residues. Germline V gene sequence: CDR1 LGHNA, CDR2 YNFKEQ. The V and J ends lost 4 bases and 0 bases respectively, with 9 bases between them.

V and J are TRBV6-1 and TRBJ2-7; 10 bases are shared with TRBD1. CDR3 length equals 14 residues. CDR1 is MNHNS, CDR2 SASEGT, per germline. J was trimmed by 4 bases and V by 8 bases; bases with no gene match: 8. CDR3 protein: CASVPGQGNYEQYF. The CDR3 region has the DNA TGTGCCAGCGTACCGGGACAGGGGAATTACGAGCAGTACTTC.

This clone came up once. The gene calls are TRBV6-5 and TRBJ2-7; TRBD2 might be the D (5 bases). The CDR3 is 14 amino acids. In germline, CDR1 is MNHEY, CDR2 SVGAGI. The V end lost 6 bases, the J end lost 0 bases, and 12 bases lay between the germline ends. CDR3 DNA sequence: TGTGCCAGCAGCCCGAGGGAAATCTCCTACGAGCAGTACTTC. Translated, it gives CASSPREISYEQYF.

CDR3 amino acids: CASSPQTGAHKTEAFF. The CDR3 DNA sequence: TGTGCCAGCAGCCCCCAAACGGGGGCGCACAAAACTGAAGCTTTCTTT. The genes are TRBV11-2 and TRBJ1-1; tentatively, D is TRBD1 (6 bases). V was cut by 5 bases and J by 5 bases, with 21 bases left in between. The germline CDR1 and CDR2 sequences are SGHAT and FQNNGV. The length of the CDR3 is 16 residues.

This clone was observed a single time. The CDR3, as DNA: TGTGCCAGCAGCGGGACAGGGGTAAATCAGCCCCAGCATTTT. Translated: CASSGTGVNQPQHF. The V gene is TRBV2, the J gene TRBJ1-5; 10 bases fit TRBD1. Germline CDR1 reads SNHLY; CDR2 reads FYNNEI. Trimming cost V 6 bases and J 4 bases; bases outside gene matches: 3. This CDR3 has 14 amino acids.

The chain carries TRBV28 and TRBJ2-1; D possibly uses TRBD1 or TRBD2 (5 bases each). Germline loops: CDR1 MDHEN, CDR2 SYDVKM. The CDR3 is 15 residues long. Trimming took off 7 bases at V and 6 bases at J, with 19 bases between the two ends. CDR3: CASTVEWGRRNEQFF. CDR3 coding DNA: TGTGCCAGCACCGTTGAGTGGGGACGCCGCAATGAGCAGTTCTTC.

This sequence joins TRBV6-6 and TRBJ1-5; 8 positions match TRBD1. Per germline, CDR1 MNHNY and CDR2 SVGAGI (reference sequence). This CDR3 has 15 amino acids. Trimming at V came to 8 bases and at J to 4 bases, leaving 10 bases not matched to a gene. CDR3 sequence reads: CASRLRGLGNQPQHF. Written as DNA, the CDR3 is TGTGCCAGCCGTCTCAGGGGGCTAGGAAATCAGCCCCAGCATTTT.

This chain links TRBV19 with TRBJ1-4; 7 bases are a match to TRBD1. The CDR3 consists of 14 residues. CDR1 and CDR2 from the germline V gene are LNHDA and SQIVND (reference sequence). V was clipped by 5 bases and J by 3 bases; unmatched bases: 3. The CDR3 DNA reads TGTGCCAGTAGTGGGACAGCTCCTAATGAAAAACTGTTTTTT. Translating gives CASSGTAPNEKLFF.

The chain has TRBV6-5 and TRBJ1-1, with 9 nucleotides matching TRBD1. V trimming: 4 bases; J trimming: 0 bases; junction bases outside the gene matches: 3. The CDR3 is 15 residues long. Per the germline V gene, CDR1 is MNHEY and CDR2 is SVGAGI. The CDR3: CASSSDRGLNTEAFF. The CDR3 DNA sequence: TGTGCCAGCAGTTCGGACAGGGGTTTGAACACTGAAGCTTTCTTT.

CDR3 in DNA: TGCGCCAGCAGCTTGGAGGGGGGTGGCGGAACTGAAGCTTTCTTT. Translation: CASSLEGGGGTEAFF. V and J are TRBV5-1 and TRBJ1-1; tentatively, D is TRBD1 (6 bases). V dropped 0 bases and J dropped 5 bases, with 14 bases sitting between them. The CDR3 totals 15 residues. Germline lookup yields CDR1 SGHRS and CDR2 YFSETQ.

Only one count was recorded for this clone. CDR3 nucleotide sequence: TGTGCCAGTAAGACTTTGGACAGAAACAATCAGCCCCAGCATTTT. Encoded protein: CASKTLDRNNQPQHF. V usage is TRBV19 and J usage is TRBJ1-5, with D possibly being TRBD1 (6 bases). Germline V gene sequence: CDR1 LNHDA, CDR2 SQIVND (reference sequence). The CDR3 sequence is 15 residues long. The V and J ends lost 7 bases and 3 bases respectively, with 16 bases between them.

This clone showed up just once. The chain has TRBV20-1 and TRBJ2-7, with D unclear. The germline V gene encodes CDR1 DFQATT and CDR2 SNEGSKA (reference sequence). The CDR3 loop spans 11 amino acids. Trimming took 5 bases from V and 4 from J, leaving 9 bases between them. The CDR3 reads CSADTYYEQYF. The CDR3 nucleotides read TGCAGTGCTGATACTTATTACGAGCAGTACTTC.

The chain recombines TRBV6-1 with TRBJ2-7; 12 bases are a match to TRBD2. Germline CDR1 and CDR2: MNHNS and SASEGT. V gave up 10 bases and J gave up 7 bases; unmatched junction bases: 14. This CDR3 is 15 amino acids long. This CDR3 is CATQPLAGGSREQYF. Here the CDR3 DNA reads TGTGCCACCCAGCCCCTAGCGGGAGGGAGCAGAGAGCAGTACTTC.